The clone carrying this T cell receptor (beta chain) was counted once. Germline V lookup: CDR1 MGHDK, CDR2 SYGVNS. The CDR3 length is 13 residues. V lost 9 bases to trimming and J lost 2 bases; unmatched junction nucleotides: 6. This entry belongs to a study of chemoradiotherapy in HPV16-positive cancers. This table comes from immunoSEQ multiplex PCR, and its TCRdb copy is limited to in-frame clones, with some not included. Found here are approximately 28,000 clones, about 90% of them singletons; the top ten hold 22%. The origin of this receptor is a human donor with HPV-associated anogenital cancer. Source: blood, taken from a patient who underwent chemoradiotherapy. This chain connects TRBV25-1 to TRBJ1-2; 7 bases match TRBD1. The CDR3 reads CASAQGLNYGYTF. In nucleotides, the CDR3 is TGTGCCAGTGCACAGGGGCTGAACTATGGCTACACCTTC.